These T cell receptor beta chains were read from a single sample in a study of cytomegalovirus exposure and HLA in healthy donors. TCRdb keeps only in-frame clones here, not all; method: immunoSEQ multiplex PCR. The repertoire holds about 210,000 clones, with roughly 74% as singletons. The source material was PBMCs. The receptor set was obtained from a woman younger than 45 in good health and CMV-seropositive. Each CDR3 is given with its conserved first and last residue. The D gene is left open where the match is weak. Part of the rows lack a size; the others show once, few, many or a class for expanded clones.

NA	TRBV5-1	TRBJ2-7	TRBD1	TGCGCCAGCAGCTTTGGTCCTGGGACAGGGGGCGCCGACGAGCAGTACTTC	CASSFGPGTGGADEQYF
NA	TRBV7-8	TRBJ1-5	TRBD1	TGTGCCAGCAGCTTACTCTGGCAGGGGGGTCAGCCCCAGCATTTT	CASSLLWQGGQPQHF
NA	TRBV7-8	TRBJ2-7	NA	TGTGCCAGCAGCCGGGTCTCAGACTTCGACGAGCAGTACTTC	CASSRVSDFDEQYF
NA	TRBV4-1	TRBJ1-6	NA	TGCGCCAGCAGCCAAGGAGAAGCGGGATGGTCACCCCTCCACTTT	CASSQGEAGWSPLHF
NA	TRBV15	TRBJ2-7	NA	TGTGCCACCAGCAACTTCCAGGGTTACGAGCAGTACTTC	CATSNFQGYEQYF
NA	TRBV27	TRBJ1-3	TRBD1	TGTGCCAGCAGAAATACTCGCGACAGGGAGAACTTTAGGAGCTCTGGAAACACCATATATTTT	CASRNTRDRENFRSSGNTIYF
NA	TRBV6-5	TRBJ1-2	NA	TGTGCCAGCAGTTACAGGGAGGTGGGTGGCTACACCTTC	CASSYREVGGYTF
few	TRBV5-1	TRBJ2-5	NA	TGCGCCAGCAGCGTAGGGGCGGCGGGAACGGAGACCCAGTACTTC	CASSVGAAGTETQYF
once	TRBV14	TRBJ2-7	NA	TGTGCCAGCAGCCAAGATTTGGGCGACGTGAACTACGAGCAGTACTTC	CASSQDLGDVNYEQYF
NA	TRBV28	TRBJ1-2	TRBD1	TGTGCCAGCAGATCCGGGACAGACTATGGCTACACCTTC	CASRSGTDYGYTF
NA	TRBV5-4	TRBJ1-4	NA	TGTGCCAGCAGCTTGCGGGACTCGTATAATGAAAAACTGTTTTTT	CASSLRDSYNEKLFF
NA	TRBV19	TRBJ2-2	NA	TGTGCCAGTAGTATATCAGGGAACACCGGGGAGCTGTTTTTT	CASSISGNTGELFF
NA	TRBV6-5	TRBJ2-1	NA	TGTGCCAGCAGCCTAGGGGCCCGCAATGAGCAGTTCTTC	CASSLGARNEQFF
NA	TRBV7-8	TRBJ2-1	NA	TGTGCCAGCAGCTTTCAGGGCTCCTACAATGAGCAGTTCTTC	CASSFQGSYNEQFF
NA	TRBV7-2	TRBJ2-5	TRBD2	TGTGCCAGCAGCTTATTCGGATGGGGGGGACAAGAGACCCAGTACTTC	CASSLFGWGGQETQYF
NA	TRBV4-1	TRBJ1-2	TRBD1	TGCGCCAGCAGCCAACGACAGGGGGCCCGAGGCTACACCTTC	CASSQRQGARGYTF
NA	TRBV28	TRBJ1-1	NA	TGTGCCAGCACCCCGAGCGGGGATCTGAACACTGAAGCTTTCTTT	CASTPSGDLNTEAFF